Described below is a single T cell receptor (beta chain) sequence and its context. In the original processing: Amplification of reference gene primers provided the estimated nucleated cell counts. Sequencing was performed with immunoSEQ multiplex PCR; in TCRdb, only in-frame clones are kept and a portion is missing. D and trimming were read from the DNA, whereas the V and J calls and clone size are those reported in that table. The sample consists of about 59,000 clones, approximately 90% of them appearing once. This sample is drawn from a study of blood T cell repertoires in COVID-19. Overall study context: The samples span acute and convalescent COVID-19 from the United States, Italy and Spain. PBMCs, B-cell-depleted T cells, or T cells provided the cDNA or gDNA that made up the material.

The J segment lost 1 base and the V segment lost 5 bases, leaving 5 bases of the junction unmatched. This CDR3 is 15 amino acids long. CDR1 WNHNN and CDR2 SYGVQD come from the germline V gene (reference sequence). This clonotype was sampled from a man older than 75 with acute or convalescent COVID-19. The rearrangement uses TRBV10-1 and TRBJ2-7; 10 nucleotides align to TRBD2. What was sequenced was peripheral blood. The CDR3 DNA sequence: TGCGCCAGCAGTCCAAGCGGGGGGGCGTCCTACGAGCAGTACTTC. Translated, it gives CASSPSGGASYEQYF.